This record concerns one T cell receptor beta chain sequence. Its target is unknown. This sample is drawn from a study of B cell selection in AIRE deficiency. Study-wide points: Around 30% of healthy-shared Treg TCRbeta sequences appeared in patient Tconv cells. Healthy Tconv contained 36.6% of shared healthy Treg sequences; only TCRbeta sequenced.

Germline CDR1 LNHDA, CDR2 SQIVND (reference sequence). V shed 4 bases and J 4 bases; nucleotides not matched to a gene: 3. This CDR3 has 14 amino acids. Libraries were prepared by immunoSEQ multiplex PCR; TCRdb keeps only in-frame clonotypes and omits some of them. The sample includes about 22,000 clones, about 95% of them seen just once. Regulatory T cells were sorted as CD4+CD25hiCD127low/negative cells. V and J are TRBV19 and TRBJ2-7, with 11 bases identical to TRBD1. The TCR sequence derives from a human donor with AIRE deficiency. Sequenced sample: Tregs sorted from PBMCs. The CDR3 sequence: CASSSGTGGYEQYF. The CDR3 DNA reads TGTGCCAGTAGTAGCGGGACAGGGGGGTACGAGCAGTACTTC.